These 18 T cell receptor beta chains share one sample of origin, sequenced in a study of shared clonotypes between healthy human individuals. Assay: immunoSEQ multiplex PCR; the TCRdb copy retains only in-frame clones and omits some. This table has approximately 640,000 clones, approximately 79% appearing once. Sequencing was carried out using memory CD4+ T cells sorted from blood. Subset noted: CD45RA-negative fraction. The receptors were sampled from a woman aged 25 to 39 in good health.

A word on this clone: The junction and the germline gene differ at one end; a read error may be behind it. The V call is TRBV28, the J call TRBJ1-5, with TRBD1 as a possible D gene (6 bases). The CDR3 extends over 17 amino acids. From germline, CDR1 is MDHEN and CDR2 SYDVKM. CDR3 DNA: TGTGCCAGCAGCTCCCGGATAGGGGGGTTTAGCGATCAGCCCCAGCATTTT. Encoded protein: CASSSRIGGFSDQPQHF.

This chain connects TRBV7-9 to TRBJ2-1; 11 bases map to TRBD1. The CDR3 is made up of 17 amino acids. Losses at the gene ends were 4 bases for V and 10 bases for J; bases not matched to a gene: 15. The V gene's germline CDR1 is SEHNR and CDR2 FQNEAQ (reference sequence). As DNA, the CDR3 is TGTGCCAGCAGCTCAAGAGGGGACAGGGGGTACGAGTTGGAGCAGTTCTTC. It encodes CASSSRGDRGYELEQFF.

The table lists this clone with many counts. The rearrangement uses TRBV18 and TRBJ1-5; the D gene is possibly TRBD1 (6 bases). Trimming stripped 5 bases from V and 4 bases from J, with 15 bases between. The germline V gene has CDR1 KGHSH and CDR2 LQKENI. This CDR3 is built from 15 residues. CDR3 residues: CASSYSGQRNQPQHF. CDR3 coding DNA: TGTGCCAGCTCATATTCAGGACAGAGGAATCAGCCCCAGCATTTT.

The chain carries TRBV10-3 and TRBJ2-7; 15 nucleotides match TRBD2. The CDR3 extends over 17 amino acids. The V gene end was trimmed by 5 bases and the J gene end by 2 bases; junction bases not matched to a gene: 7. Germline CDR1 is ENHRY and CDR2 is SYGVKD. The CDR3 sequence is CAISPGLAGGMTYEQYF. DNA for the CDR3: TGTGCCATCAGTCCAGGACTAGCGGGAGGGATGACCTACGAGCAGTACTTC.

This sequence joins TRBV19 and TRBJ2-2; 9 nucleotides line up with TRBD1. The CDR3 runs 15 residues. Germline V gene sequence: CDR1 LNHDA, CDR2 SQIVND (reference sequence). V shed 5 bases and J 2 bases; nucleotides not matched to a gene: 3. The CDR3 DNA reads TGTGCCAGTAGTCCGGGACAGGGTAACACCGGGGAGCTGTTTTTT. It specifies CASSPGQGNTGELFF.

Concerning this clone: Other DNA sequences in the sample encode the same CDR3. This rearrangement joins TRBV2 to TRBJ2-2; D gene uncertain. The CDR3 totals 13 residues. The V and J ends lost 0 bases and 7 bases respectively, with 6 bases between them. The germline CDR1 and CDR2 sequences are SNHLY and FYNNEI. The CDR3 DNA sequence: TGTGCCAGCAGTGAAGCGGGAAGCGGGGAGCTGTTTTTT. Translated, it gives CASSEAGSGELFF.

The gene calls are TRBV4-1 and TRBJ1-3; D may be TRBD1 (6 bases). Germline CDR1 is MGHRA and CDR2 is YSYEKL. CDR3 size: 16 residues. V dropped 4 bases and J dropped 0 bases, with 13 bases sitting between them. The CDR3 is CASSRTDSNSGNTIYF. Written as DNA, the CDR3 is TGCGCCAGCAGCCGCACGGACAGCAACTCTGGAAACACCATATATTTT.

This chain connects TRBV2 to TRBJ2-7, with D perhaps being TRBD1 or TRBD2 (5 bases each). The CDR3 runs 14 residues. The V end was cut by 6 bases, the J end by 7 bases, with 19 bases between. The germline gives CDR1 SNHLY, CDR2 FYNNEI. DNA for the CDR3: TGTGCCAGCAGAGATGGGGGATCTGGGCTGGAGCAGTACTTC. Its translation is CASRDGGSGLEQYF. The full variable domain, with the rest looked up from reference TRBV2 and TRBJ2-7, is EPEVTQTPSHQVTQMGQEVILRCVPISNHLYFYWYRQILGQKVEFLVSFYNNEISEKSEIFDDQFSVERPDGSNFTLKIRSTKLEDSAMYFCASRDGGSGLEQYFGPGTRLTVT.

This chain connects TRBV4-1 to TRBJ2-3; 8 bases match TRBD2. Germline V gene data show CDR1 as MGHRA and CDR2 as YSYEKL. The junction had 10 bases not matched to a gene; V was cut back by 4 bases and J by 1 base. The CDR3 totals 17 residues. DNA of the CDR3: TGCGCCAGCAGCCCGCGGGTAGCGGGAAGAGGCACAGATACGCAGTATTTT. Translated, it gives CASSPRVAGRGTDTQYF.

The rearrangement links TRBV27 to TRBJ2-7, with 12 bases aligning to TRBD2. Germline loops: CDR1 MNHEY, CDR2 SMNVEV (reference sequence). V shed 7 bases and J 0 bases; nucleotides not matched to a gene: 4. The CDR3 loop spans 15 amino acids. The CDR3 region is CASIRLAGDSYEQYF. CDR3 in DNA: TGTGCCAGCATTAGACTAGCGGGGGACTCCTACGAGCAGTACTTC.

The rearrangement joins TRBV30 to TRBJ1-5; D remains unclear. The germline gives CDR1 GTSNPN, CDR2 SVGIG (reference sequence). The V and J ends lost 2 bases and 1 base respectively, with 6 bases between them. The CDR3 runs 13 residues. The CDR3 DNA follows: TGTGCCTGGAGTTACAGAAGCAATCAGCCCCAGCATTTT. This translates into CAWSYRSNQPQHF.

V is TRBV5-1 and J is TRBJ2-3, with 9 bases identical to TRBD2. Germline V gene data show CDR1 as SGHRS and CDR2 as YFSETQ. With 5 bases clipped from V and 4 bases from J, the junction kept 8 bases outside the gene matches. The CDR3 length is 15 residues. In DNA form, the CDR3 reads TGCGCCAGCAGTTTGCGGGAGGGAGGCCCAGATACGCAGTATTTT. This sequence encodes CASSLREGGPDTQYF.

The rearrangement links TRBV2 to TRBJ2-1, with D maybe TRBD2 (5 bases). The CDR3 consists of 15 residues. Trimming stripped 2 bases from V and 6 bases from J, with 14 bases between. Germline-derived CDR1 and CDR2 are SNHLY and FYNNEI. CDR3 loop: CASSERVRSGNEQFF. CDR3 nucleotides: TGTGCCAGCAGTGAAAGGGTCCGAAGCGGCAATGAGCAGTTCTTC.

The chain carries TRBV11-2 and TRBJ2-7, with 12 bases aligning to TRBD2. The V segment lost 5 bases and the J segment 2 bases; nucleotides outside the gene matches: 4. Germline assignment: CDR1 SGHAT and CDR2 FQNNGV. This CDR3 has 15 residues. Here the CDR3 DNA reads TGTGCCAGCAGCAAAGGACTAGCGGGAACCTACGAGCAGTACTTC. Its translation is CASSKGLAGTYEQYF. The full variable domain, completed using reference TRBV11-2 and TRBJ2-7, is EAGVAQSPRYKIIEKRQSVAFWCNPISGHATLYWYQQILGQGPKLLIQFQNNGVVDDSQLPKDRFSAERLKGVDSTLKIQPAKLEDSAVYLCASSKGLAGTYEQYFGPGTRLTVT.

This chain connects TRBV12-5 to TRBJ2-7, with TRBD1 matching 10 bases. Germline V gene lookup returns CDR1 LGHNT and CDR2 FRNRAP. The junction had 6 bases not matched to a gene; V was cut back by 4 bases and J by 6 bases. The CDR3 consists of 14 residues. CDR3 nucleotide sequence: TGTGCTAGTGGTTGGAGAAGGACAGGGGGCGAGCAGTACTTC. It codes for CASGWRRTGGEQYF.

This chain connects TRBV19 to TRBJ1-5, with a tentative D call TRBD1 (6 bases). Trimming took 3 bases from V and 2 from J, leaving 11 bases between them. Germline V gene data show CDR1 as LNHDA and CDR2 as SQIVND (reference sequence). The CDR3 is 15 amino acids. The CDR3 region is CASSMEGGGNQPQHF. CDR3 in DNA: TGTGCCAGTAGTATGGAGGGGGGCGGCAATCAGCCCCAGCATTTT.

V and J are TRBV19 and TRBJ1-5, with D possibly matching TRBD1 (6 bases). Germline CDR1 LNHDA, CDR2 SQIVND (reference sequence). CDR3 length equals 15 residues. With 3 bases removed from V and 4 bases from J, the gap between germline ends came to 13 bases. Written as DNA, the CDR3 is TGTGCCAGTAGTATCTCGGGGGCGCGAAATCAGCCCCAGCATTTT. Translated, it gives CASSISGARNQPQHF.

The DNA of the CDR3 is TGTGCCAGCTCACCGGAGGCACAGGGGGCGAACACCGGGGAGCTGTTTTTT. Encoded protein: CASSPEAQGANTGELFF. The chain joins TRBV18 to TRBJ2-2; 8 bases agree with TRBD1. Trimming cost V 3 bases and J 0 bases; bases outside gene matches: 6. This CDR3 region has 17 residues. Germline CDR1 and CDR2: KGHSH and LQKENI.